This T cell receptor beta chain was captured in a study of cytomegalovirus exposure and HLA in healthy donors. Overall study findings and caveats: Researchers had no immune exposure information except CMV serostatus available. Association of a missense DCLRE1C variant with TCR beta V- and J-gene trimming was reported in a later analysis.

Vbeta (60) and Jbeta (13) primers were used in the PCR. This table comes from immunoSEQ multiplex PCR, and its TCRdb copy is limited to in-frame clones, with some not included. The table includes under 95,000 clones, 70% to 80% detected once. On this clone itself: No antigen is known for it.

From germline, CDR1 is MNHEY and CDR2 SMNVEV (reference sequence). V was cut by 4 bases and J by 0 bases, with 9 bases left in between. CDR3 length: 14 amino acids. Material: PBMCs. The chain recombines TRBV27 with TRBJ1-1; D remains ambiguous. This clonotype originated in a woman between 40 and 50 years old in good health and CMV-seropositive. The CDR3 nucleotides read TGTGCCAGCAGTTCCGGAGCTTTGAACACTGAAGCTTTCTTT. Residues: CASSSGALNTEAFF.